This T cell receptor (beta chain) was identified in a study of cytomegalovirus exposure and HLA in healthy donors. On the study more broadly: An earlier analysis identified more than 95 million unique TCR beta sequences in about 190 million T cells.

The PCR made use of 60 Vbeta and 13 Jbeta primers. Under the authors' procedure: Unique TCR beta chains numbered roughly 80 million in a later analysis, with roughly 11 million shared. The table came from immunoSEQ multiplex PCR; TCRdb's copy has only in-frame clones and leaves some out. V and J calls and clone size come straight from that table; D and trimming were deduced from the DNA. The data contain 81,000 or so clones, 65% to 80% of them singletons. Nominally healthy donors were sampled, though unrecorded immune exposures were likely. The CDR3 consists of 15 residues. V lost 2 bases and J lost 2, with 12 bases in between. Germline lookup yields CDR1 LNHDA and CDR2 SQIVND (reference sequence). Points on this clone: The target antigen is unknown.

Findings and caveats of the study: Researchers reported in a later analysis that a missense DCLRE1C variant was tied to TCR beta V- and J-gene trimming.

This TCR derives from a man in his fifties or sixties in good health and CMV-seronegative. Sequencing used PBMCs. The rearrangement joins TRBV19 to TRBJ1-2; D call uncertain. In DNA form, the CDR3 reads TGTGCCAGTAGTATATGGCGCAGGCTGAACTATGGCTACACCTTC. Protein sequence: CASSIWRRLNYGYTF.